The T cell receptor beta chain described here comes from a study of synovial regulatory T cells in juvenile arthritis. Study observations and caveats: Blood Treg cells that were inflammation-associated showed lower TCR diversity than other blood Treg cells.

Turning to this clone: Antigen specificity is unknown.

The CDR3 has 12 residues. The coding DNA is unavailable. Germline V gene sequence: CDR1 SGHRS, CDR2 YFSETQ. The method was immunoSEQ multiplex PCR; TCRdb's version includes in-frame clones alone and lacks a portion of them. This listing includes 7,500 to 10,000 clones. This chain joins TRBV5-1 and TRBJ2-2; the TCRdb call, TRBD2, lacks DNA for checking. The sequenced sample was Treg cells from blood. Documented subset: remaining (HLA-DR-negative) circulating blood Treg cells. The receptor comes from a donor younger than 30 with juvenile idiopathic arthritis. The CDR3 reads CASRRRSGELFF.